Each of the 22 T cell receptor beta chains below was sequenced from the same sample in a study of CD8 T cells in ankylosing spondylitis. From the 5' RACE reads, TCRdb called clonotypes with MiXCR, one entry per CDR3 protein. The profile covers 200,000 to 250,000 distinct CDR3 sequences, with more than 25% appearing a single time and approximately 6.6% taken by the ten largest. Material: blood, either unsorted or a sorted T cell fraction (not recorded which). The receptors were sampled from a male donor with ankylosing spondylitis or in good health (not recorded which).

This clonotype was observed many times. The chain recombines TRBV5-1 with TRBJ1-4; 7 bases line up with TRBD1. The CDR3 extends over 16 amino acids. Germline V CDR1 and CDR2: SGHRS, YFSETQ. V gave up 0 bases and J gave up 8 bases; unmatched junction bases: 10. In DNA form, the CDR3 reads TGCGCCAGCAGCTTGGATGTCCAGGGGGTAGGCGAAAAACTGTTTTTT. Amino acids: CASSLDVQGVGEKLFF. Together with reference TRBV5-1 and TRBJ1-4, the CDR3 gives the full variable domain: KAGVTQTPRYLIKTRGQQVTLSCSPISGHRSVSWYQQTPGQGLQFLFEYFSETQRNKGNFPGRFSGRQFSNSRSEMNVSTLELGDSALYLCASSLDVQGVGEKLFFGSGTQLSVL.

This chain links TRBV3-1 with TRBJ2-3; D perhaps matches TRBD2 (6 bases). V was cut by 4 bases and J by 2 bases, with 13 bases left in between. The CDR3 runs to 15 residues. Germline V gives CDR1 LGHDT, CDR2 YNNKEL (reference sequence). CDR3 bases: TGTGCCAGCAGCCCATCGGGAGTGTCCACAGATACGCAGTATTTT. Translated: CASSPSGVSTDTQYF.

This clonotype has a count of ten or more. This rearrangement joins TRBV4-3 to TRBJ2-1; no definite D call. Trimming cost V 0 bases and J 6 bases, with 6 bases left between them. Germline V gene data show CDR1 as LGHNA and CDR2 as YSLEER. This CDR3 comprises 13 residues. In nucleotides, the CDR3 is TGCGCCAGCAGCCAAGAGTTCCCCAATGAGCAGTTCTTC. Protein: CASSQEFPNEQFF.

This clonotype turned up a few times. V gene TRBV4-2 combines with J gene TRBJ2-7; D uncertain. The germline V gene encodes CDR1 LGHNA and CDR2 YNFKEQ. The CDR3 totals 13 residues. V dropped 0 bases and J dropped 4 bases, with 7 bases sitting between them. The CDR3 region is CASSQEGKYEQYF. For the CDR3, the DNA is TGTGCCAGCAGCCAAGAAGGGAAGTACGAGCAGTACTTC.

There are a few counts of this clonotype. The rearrangement links TRBV6-1 to TRBJ2-7; 11 bases are a match to TRBD2. The J segment lost 2 bases and the V segment lost 6 bases, leaving 6 bases of the junction unmatched. Germline CDR1 MNHNS, CDR2 SASEGT. CDR3 length: 15 residues. CDR3 DNA sequence: TGTGCCAGCAGAGCGCCGGGACTAGCGGCCTACGAGCAGTACTTC. Protein: CASRAPGLAAYEQYF.

This clonotype appeared a single time. The rearrangement uses TRBV18 and TRBJ2-1; weak D call: TRBD2 (5 bases). There are 13 residues in the CDR3. The ends were cut back, 2 bases at V and 6 bases at J, with 8 bases in the middle. The germline CDR1 and CDR2 sequences are KGHSH and LQKENI. In DNA, the CDR3 is TGTGCCAGCTCACCAACCGGGGTCAATGAGCAGTTCTTC. Protein sequence: CASSPTGVNEQFF.

The chain has TRBV28 and TRBJ1-1; D not resolved. The germline gives CDR1 MDHEN, CDR2 SYDVKM. V lost 4 bases and J lost 0, with 15 bases in between. The CDR3 loop spans 16 amino acids. In DNA, the CDR3 is TGTGCCAGCAGTTCCCCCTCCCGACTGTTGAACACTGAAGCTTTCTTT. Translation: CASSSPSRLLNTEAFF.

The V and J genes are TRBV28 and TRBJ1-1; TRBD1 agrees at 9 bases. The CDR3 runs to 13 residues. The V gene end was trimmed by 6 bases and the J gene end by 4 bases; junction bases not matched to a gene: 3. Germline V lookup: CDR1 MDHEN, CDR2 SYDVKM. This chain's CDR3 is CASRQTGGTEAFF. The DNA for the CDR3 is TGTGCCAGCAGACAGACAGGGGGCACTGAAGCTTTCTTT.

On this clonotype itself: At one of its ends the junction is not consistent with the germline gene, which may arise from a read error. The chain joins TRBV11-1 to TRBJ2-5; maybe TRBD2 (6 bases). The CDR3 has 13 residues. Germline CDR1 is SGHAT and CDR2 is FQDESV (reference sequence). CDR3 sequence: CASSLAGLLAPSF. The DNA for the CDR3 is TGTGCCAGCAGCTTAGCCGGACTACTGGCTCCATCCTTC.

Many counts were recorded for this clonotype. The chain is built from TRBV5-1 and TRBJ2-1; D call uncertain. Per the germline V gene, CDR1 is SGHRS and CDR2 is YFSETQ. Deletions cut 2 bases from V and 6 bases from J, with 6 bases between. The CDR3 spans 12 residues. This chain's CDR3 is CASSFPSNEQFF. The CDR3 DNA follows: TGCGCCAGCAGCTTCCCCTCCAATGAGCAGTTCTTC. Drawing the rest from reference TRBV5-1 and TRBJ2-1, the complete variable domain is KAGVTQTPRYLIKTRGQQVTLSCSPISGHRSVSWYQQTPGQGLQFLFEYFSETQRNKGNFPGRFSGRQFSNSRSEMNVSTLELGDSALYLCASSFPSNEQFFGPGTRLTVL.

A note on this clonotype: Possible read error: a much larger clone is one base away. The genes are TRBV3-1 and TRBJ2-7; TRBD2 matches 9 bases. The CDR3 sequence is 19 residues long. Germline V lookup: CDR1 LGHDT, CDR2 YNNKEL (reference sequence). CDR3 protein: CTSSFKRIAREGDAYEQYF. In DNA form, the CDR3 reads TGTACCAGCAGTTTCAAGAGAATTGCGCGGGAGGGTGATGCCTACGAGCAGTACTTC.

This clonotype showed up many times. The V and J genes are TRBV5-5 and TRBJ2-7; 7 bases map to TRBD1. The CDR3 runs to 15 residues. Germline V gives CDR1 SGHKS, CDR2 YYEKEE (reference sequence). J was trimmed by 6 bases and V by 1 base; bases with no gene match: 10. CDR3 DNA sequence: TGTGCCAGCAGCTTGTTCGACAGGGACGCTGGCGAGCAGTACTTC. Protein product: CASSLFDRDAGEQYF.

This chain uses TRBV12-3 or TRBV12-4 with TRBJ2-3; D might be TRBD2 (6 bases). V was cut by 3 bases and J by 1 base, with 20 bases left in between. The CDR3 extends over 18 amino acids. DNA of the CDR3: TGTGCCAGCAGTTTTAGAGGGAGGACCCCTCGGGGCACAGATACGCAGTATTTT. It is translated as CASSFRGRTPRGTDTQYF.

At least ten counts were recorded for this clonotype. An end of the junction differs from the germline gene, which may be a read error. This CDR3 is CASSLEVYGLAGSSEQYF. The CDR3 coding sequence is TGTGCCAGCAGCTTAGAGGTTTACGGACTAGCGGGATCCTCCGAGCAGTACTTC. The J gene is TRBJ2-7, the V gene TRBV7-8; 12 bases map to TRBD2. CDR1 SGHVS and CDR2 FQNEAQ come from the germline V gene. This CDR3 comprises 18 residues.

The gene calls are TRBV29-1 and TRBJ2-3; D possibly corresponds to TRBD2 (7 bases). The CDR3 loop spans 17 amino acids. The germline CDR1 and CDR2 sequences are SQVTM and ANQGSEA. V was shortened by 4 bases and J by 1 base, with 21 bases between the two germline ends. CDR3 in amino acids: CSVVPLVGGGRTDTQYF. The CDR3, as DNA: TGCAGCGTTGTCCCACTAGTTGGGGGGGGCCGCACAGATACGCAGTATTTT.

This clonotype was observed at least ten times. The chain is built from TRBV12-3 or TRBV12-4 and TRBJ1-6; possible D gene TRBD1, 5 bases. V was pared by 3 bases and J by 6 bases, with 9 bases between. The CDR3 covers 14 residues. The DNA of the CDR3 is TGTGCCAGCAGTTTCGACAGAAGTAATTCACCCCTCCACTTT. Protein product: CASSFDRSNSPLHF.

This clonotype was found a few times. The rearrangement joins TRBV5-1 to TRBJ2-2; possibly TRBD1 or TRBD2 for D (5 bases each). This CDR3 region has 16 residues. Trimming took 4 bases from V and 0 from J, leaving 13 bases between them. The germline V gene encodes CDR1 SGHRS and CDR2 YFSETQ. The DNA of the CDR3 is TGCGCCAGCAGCCCGGGTGGGGGACCGAACACCGGGGAGCTGTTTTTT. Its protein is CASSPGGGPNTGELFF.

The chain carries TRBV4-3 and TRBJ2-3; TRBD1 might be the D (5 bases). In germline, CDR1 is LGHNA, CDR2 YSLEER. V lost 0 bases to trimming and J lost 2 bases, with 15 bases between them. The CDR3 covers 17 residues. CDR3 nucleotide sequence: TGCGCCAGCAGCCAAGATCCAGGGCGGCAGACCACAGATACGCAGTATTTT. The encoded protein is CASSQDPGRQTTDTQYF.

The V and J genes are TRBV18 and TRBJ2-6, with D possibly matching TRBD1 (5 bases). Trimming stripped 6 bases from V and 0 bases from J, with 9 bases between. This CDR3 has 15 residues. Germline V gene data show CDR1 as KGHSH and CDR2 as LQKENI. The CDR3 DNA reads as TGTGCCAGCTCCACGACAGCCTCTGGGGCCAACGTCCTGACTTTC. Translated: CASSTTASGANVLTF.

The table lists this clonotype with many counts. This chain joins TRBV29-1 and TRBJ2-5; TRBD1 might be the D (6 bases). Germline V gene data show CDR1 as SQVTM and CDR2 as ANQGSEA. The CDR3 loop spans 15 amino acids. V lost 0 bases and J 5 bases, leaving 16 bases between the germline ends. Written as DNA, the CDR3 is TGCAGCGTTGAAGATCAGCACAGGGCGGAGGAGACCCAGTACTTC. Its translation: CSVEDQHRAEETQYF. The complete variable domain, with remaining parts taken from reference TRBV29-1 and TRBJ2-5, reads SAVISQKPSRDICQRGTSLTIQCQVDSQVTMMFWYRQQPGQSLTLIATANQGSEATYESGFVIDKFPISRPNLTFSTLTVSNMSPEDSSIYLCSVEDQHRAEETQYFGPGTRLLVL.

The chain joins TRBV5-1 to TRBJ2-1, with 11 bases aligning to TRBD2. The germline V gene encodes CDR1 SGHRS and CDR2 YFSETQ. After removal of 0 bases from V and 8 bases from J, the junction contained 4 bases not matched to a gene. The CDR3 spans 15 residues. CDR3 bases: TGCGCCAGCAGCTTGGTGGGACTAGCGGCAGATGAGCAGTTCTTC. It encodes CASSLVGLAADEQFF.

This clonotype was detected many times. The chain joins TRBV12-3 or TRBV12-4 to TRBJ2-1; weak D call: TRBD2 (6 bases). The CDR3 has 14 residues. Trimming pared 7 bases from V and 6 bases from J, leaving 16 bases between. CDR3 amino acids: CASTFWGLGNEQFF. The DNA for the CDR3 is TGTGCCAGCACCTTTTGGGGACTTGGCAATGAGCAGTTCTTC.